This T cell receptor (beta chain) was sequenced in a study of T-cell memory formation after mild COVID-19. Study information: Among the donors, TCR clusters were largely specific to each donor.

Findings and limits, study-wide: The pre-infection memory compartment contained some responding clones, suggesting cross-reactive memory joined. The study found balanced CD4/CD8 in clones contracting day 15 to 85 and a CD4+ lean in later expanders. The main location of contracting CD4+ clones was CM and EM, and that of contracting CD8+ clones was EMRA.

A word on this clonotype: As yet, its antigen is unknown.

TCRdb recomputed calls from the 5' RACE reads with MiXCR, one row per CDR3 protein. The table shows 65,000 to 90,000 distinct CDR3 sequences, with about 14% occurring only once. The CDR3 totals 13 residues. The germline CDR1 and CDR2 sequences are LGHNA and YSLEER. V was clipped by 0 bases and J by 7 bases, with 6 bases between them. The source material was PBMCs or a T cell subset sorted from them (not recorded which). This TCR was sampled from an adult woman who had mild COVID-19 (a few samples of this study predate the infection). Cell type and time point are not known. The J gene is TRBJ1-4, the V gene TRBV4-3; D gene ambiguous. The CDR3 is CASSQDTGEKLFF. CDR3 bases: TGCGCCAGCAGCCAAGACACGGGTGAAAAACTGTTTTTT.